Below, one TCR beta chain is given with its context. The data are from a study of T cell changes during pregnancy in multiple sclerosis. Assay: immunoSEQ multiplex PCR; the TCRdb copy retains only in-frame clones and omits some. This sample carries around 99,000 clones, roughly 92% of them seen once, and the ten largest clones take around 0.8%. V shed 3 bases, J shed 4 bases, and the junction held 10 bases outside the gene matches. The germline gives CDR1 SGDLS, CDR2 YYNGEE. The CDR3 totals 17 residues. The J gene is TRBJ1-3, the V gene TRBV9; TRBD1 agrees at 10 bases. The sequence derives from a female donor in good health, enrolled as a control in a pregnancy study. Sequences were derived from peripheral blood, sampled in the third trimester of pregnancy. CDR3 sequence (DNA): TGTGCCAGCAGCGCGCCGGGACAGGGGATTGACGGAAACACCATATATTTT. Its translation is CASSAPGQGIDGNTIYF.